Sequencing of this T cell receptor beta chain was carried out in a study of regulatory T cells in long-lasting Graves disease. Study conclusions and caveats: Patients with persistent Graves' had lower TCR diversity than newly diagnosed patients. Peripheral blood was the sole material, not thyroid tissue.

The CDR3 consists of 13 residues. J gave up 2 bases and V 3 bases, and 0 bases lay outside the gene matches. Looked up from germline, CDR1 is SGHNT and CDR2 is YYREEE (reference sequence). This clonotype was picked up many times. Its target is not known. Time point reported: newly diagnosed GD, antithyroid drugs for less than 3 months. The TCR library was prepared using RNA isolated from PBMCs. Through Arm-PCR of CDR3 regions and iRepertoire HTBI primers, TCR beta libraries were built. TCRdb re-called the multiplex PCR reads through MiXCR, storing one row per CDR3 protein. The data contain around 320,000 distinct CDR3 sequences, 16% of them singletons. These data also formed part of another study, on T cells in Graves' hyperthyroidism and ophthalmopathy. That investigation notes: The study left out patients who had uncontrolled infection, other autoimmune disease, pregnancy or lactation. First-round RT-PCR of the TCR CDR3 relied on the HTBI primer set.

The TCR comes from a man between 35 and 55 years old with Graves disease. Source: peripheral blood mononuclear cells (PBMCs), taken at new diagnosis, from a patient treated with antithyroid drugs. V is TRBV5-4 and J is TRBJ2-7; 9 nucleotides match TRBD1. CDR3 nucleotides: TGTGCCAGCAGCTGGGACAGGGCCTACGAGCAGTACTTC. It specifies CASSWDRAYEQYF.